Listed here is a single TCR beta chain. This clone was seen just once. Its antigen remains undetermined. Per-base qualities were not stored, and no clone one base away is much larger. The immunoSEQ Assay, a bias-controlled multiplex PCR, was used to amplify TCRbeta CDR3 regions from genomic DNA. In the source study's methods: Nucleated cell counts per sample were estimated from amplification of reference gene primers within the assay. Sequence reads were collapsed and filtered to measure the absolute abundance of every unique TCRbeta CDR3 rearrangement. Productive Simpson clonality was computed per sample as the square root of Simpson's diversity index over productive rearrangements. This immuneACCESS table, as held by TCRdb, lists in-frame sequences with V and J called but not all clones. Of the missing ones, under half trace to an unresolved V gene in checked studies; the others have no known cause. Clone size and V and J calls were adopted from that table, with D and trimming inferred from the DNA. This sample is represented by more than 150,000 clones; around 85% of them were singletons. Of the sample, around 9.8% is held by the ten largest clones.

The collaborating institutions used their own protocols to collect whole blood in K2EDTA tubes. Collaborator samples were shipped for TCRbeta analysis as frozen whole blood, isolated PBMCs, or DNA extracted from either sample type. The data are from a study of blood T cell repertoires in COVID-19 (dated by TCRdb to 2020 to 2021). In terms of the full investigation: Samples covering the acute and convalescent phases of COVID-19 were provided by collaborators in the United States, Italy and Spain. The prospective study material was composed of cDNA or gDNA derived from T cells, B-cell-depleted T cells, or PBMCs. Subjects who had been exposed to COVID-19, were actively infected with it, or had recovered from it provided the deeply sampled blood TCRbeta repertoires that made up the dataset. The repertoires were made available in a free public database intended to serve as a resource for research on the immune response to SARS-CoV-2. Samples came from the ongoing ImmuneRACE study (first 160 participants) plus 1,254 subjects from 6 global collaborators. Sample metadata almost always included a de-identified subject ID, COVID-19 status, age in years and sex. Where HLA class I and class II types were available, the types were taken from metadata supplied by the sample provider, not from assay-based typing.

On the study overall, not on this receptor specifically: Clinical and demographic metadata were provided uncurated, with the amount varying by source and participant.

Sequencing used peripheral blood. The TCR was taken from a woman at least 80 years old with acute or convalescent COVID-19.

For the CDR3, the sequence is CASSWTKEDEQYF. The DNA sequence reads TGTGCCAGTAGTTGGACTAAAGAGGACGAGCAGTACTTC. The chain is encoded by TRBV19 joined to TRBJ2-7; 6 matching bases give a weak D call of TRBD2. The CDR3 sequence holds 13 residues, the cysteine and phenylalanine included. Of the read, only the CDR3 DNA is kept; its 39 bases are in frame from base 1. V was cut back by 5 bases and J by 5 bases, leaving a gap of 13 bases between them. Per the germline V gene (reference sequence), LNHDA is the CDR1 and SQIVND is the CDR2.